The rows below give T cell receptor beta chains drawn from one sample of a study of OX40 agonist ivuxolimab in advanced cancers. Using immunoSEQ multiplex PCR, the repertoire was profiled, and TCRdb retains in-frame clones only, with some absent. Here the sample spans about 95,000 clones, approximately 92% being singletons. Specimen: CD4+ or CD8+ T cells sorted from blood, collected in a trial of the OX40 agonist ivuxolimab. These receptors were obtained from an adult with an advanced solid tumor such as melanoma, head and neck, liver or kidney cancer. Each CDR3 is given with its conserved first and last residue. The D gene is left open where the match is weak. Only some rows state a clone size, as once, few, many or a class for expanded clones.

clone_size j_call d_call cdr3_length v_call cdr3_nt cdr3_aa
. TRBJ1-5 TRBD1 17 TRBV6-1 TGTGCCAGCAGTGAAGCCCGGACAGGGGGACGCAATCAGCCCCAGCATTTT CASSEARTGGRNQPQHF
. TRBJ1-5 . 14 TRBV4-3 TGCGCCAGCAGCCAAGATTGGGGGTTTCAGCCCCAGCATTTT CASSQDWGFQPQHF
. TRBJ2-7 . 12 TRBV5-4 TGTGCCAGCAGCTCTTTAGAGTACGAGCAGTACTTC CASSSLEYEQYF
once TRBJ1-5 . 14 TRBV27 TGTGCCAGCAGATCCGGGACAACGAATCAGCCCCAGCATTTT CASRSGTTNQPQHF
. TRBJ1-2 . 14 TRBV19 TGTGCCAGTAGTCAGACAGCCGGGCTAGGTGGCTACACCTTC CASSQTAGLGGYTF
. TRBJ1-1 . 12 TRBV7-9 TGTGCCAGCAGCTCCTGGGACACTGAAGCTTTCTTT CASSSWDTEAFF
once TRBJ1-1 . 13 TRBV5-4 TGTGCCAGCAGTACCCGACCGAACACTGAAGCTTTCTTT CASSTRPNTEAFF
. TRBJ1-5 . 15 TRBV19 TGTGCCAGTAGTATAGGCGTCAGTTACAATCAGCCCCAGCATTTT CASSIGVSYNQPQHF
. TRBJ1-1 . 15 TRBV9 TGTGCCAGCAGCGTAGCAGGCAGTCTGAACACTGAAGCTTTCTTT CASSVAGSLNTEAFF
. TRBJ1-5 . 13 TRBV28 TGTGCCAGCACCCGTAGAGGCAATCAGCCCCAGCATTTT CASTRRGNQPQHF
. TRBJ2-7 . 15 TRBV2 TGTGCCAGCAGCCTGGGGGGGCCGAACGAATACGAGCAGTACTTC CASSLGGPNEYEQYF
once TRBJ2-3 . 14 TRBV7-9 TGTGCCAGCAGCTCCCGGGACTTCACAGATACGCAGTATTTT CASSSRDFTDTQYF
. TRBJ2-5 TRBD2 14 TRBV30 TGTGCCGCGGCGACTAGCGGGAGGGGAGAGACCCAGTACTTC CAAATSGRGETQYF
. TRBJ2-2 . 14 TRBV5-1 TGCGCCAGCAGCCCCCAGGCGAACACCGGGGAGCTGTTTTTT CASSPQANTGELFF
. TRBJ2-3 . 15 TRBV5-4 TGTGCCAGCAGCTTGTCCCTGGCGAGCACAGATACGCAGTATTTT CASSLSLASTDTQYF
. TRBJ2-2 TRBD2 17 TRBV5-4 TGTGCCAGCAGCAAAGGGACTAGCGGGTTGAACACCGGGGAGCTGTTTTTT CASSKGTSGLNTGELFF
. TRBJ1-1 . 14 TRBV4-2 TGTGCCAGCAGCCAAGGGGGGACGGCTATTGAAGCTTTCTTT CASSQGGTAIEAFF
. TRBJ2-7 . 14 TRBV5-1 TGCGCCAGCAGCAATTTCAGGGCTTCCTACGAGCAGTACTTC CASSNFRASYEQYF
. TRBJ2-4 TRBD1 15 TRBV5-4 TGTGCCAGCAGCTTGGCGGGACAGTCTAAAAACATTCAGTACTTC CASSLAGQSKNIQYF
. TRBJ2-7 . 18 TRBV7-9 TGTGCCAGCAGCTTAGGGGGTACAGGAAGGTCTAGAGGCTACGAGCAGTACTTC CASSLGGTGRSRGYEQYF
. TRBJ2-6 . 15 TRBV28 TGTGCCAGCAGTTTTGACCTCTCTGGGGCCAACGTCCTGACTTTC CASSFDLSGANVLTF
. TRBJ1-1 . 13 TRBV7-6 TGTGCCAGCAGCTTGGAGACACACGCTGAAGCTTTCTTT CASSLETHAEAFF
. TRBJ2-7 TRBD1 19 TRBV11-2 TGTGCCAGCAGCTTAGATTGGCAGGGGGCCTTCGGGAGAGGTTACGAGCAGTACTTC CASSLDWQGAFGRGYEQYF
. TRBJ2-1 . 18 TRBV28 TGTGCCAGCAGTTTGTGGGGCTTCAGGGGGGAGTCCTACAATGAGCAGTTCTTC CASSLWGFRGESYNEQFF
. TRBJ1-6 . 17 TRBV2 TGTGCCAGCAGCGGGGGGAGTAGATTATCCTATAATTCACCCCTCCACTTT CASSGGSRLSYNSPLHF
. TRBJ2-7 TRBD2 15 TRBV6-5 TGTGCCAGCAGATCCGGGACTAGCGGGAGCAGCGAGCAGTACTTC CASRSGTSGSSEQYF
. TRBJ2-5 . 16 TRBV5-4 TGTGCCAGCAGCCACCCCCAATTGACGCCCCAAGAGACCCAGTACTTC CASSHPQLTPQETQYF
. TRBJ1-1 TRBD1 13 TRBV29-1 TGCAGCGTCCGGACAGGGTTGAACACTGAAGCTTTCTTT CSVRTGLNTEAFF
. TRBJ1-2 . 15 TRBV6-5 TGTGCCAGCAGTTACTCGTTCTTAAAGGACTATGGCTACACCTTC CASSYSFLKDYGYTF
. TRBJ2-7 . 13 TRBV28 TGTGCCAGCCGGACGCCGAGCTCCTACGAGCAGTACTTC CASRTPSSYEQYF